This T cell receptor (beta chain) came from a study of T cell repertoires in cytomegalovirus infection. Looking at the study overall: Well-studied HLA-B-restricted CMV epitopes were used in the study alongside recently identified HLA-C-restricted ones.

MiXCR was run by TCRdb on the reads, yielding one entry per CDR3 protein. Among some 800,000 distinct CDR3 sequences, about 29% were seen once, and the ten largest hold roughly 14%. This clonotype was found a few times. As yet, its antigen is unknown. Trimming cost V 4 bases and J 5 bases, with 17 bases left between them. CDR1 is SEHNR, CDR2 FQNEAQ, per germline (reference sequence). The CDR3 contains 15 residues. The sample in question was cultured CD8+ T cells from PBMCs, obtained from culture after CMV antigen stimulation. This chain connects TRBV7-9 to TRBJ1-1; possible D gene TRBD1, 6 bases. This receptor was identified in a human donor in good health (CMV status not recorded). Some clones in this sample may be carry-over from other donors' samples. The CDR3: CASSSKDSEGTEAFF. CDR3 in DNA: TGTGCCAGCAGCTCGAAGGACAGCGAAGGGACTGAAGCTTTCTTT.